The TCR beta chain described here comes from a study of T-cell memory formation after mild COVID-19. General study points: Day 15 to 85 contracting clones showed balanced CD4/CD8; day 15 to 37 expanders favored CD4+.

This clonotype was seen a few times. Its target is not known. TCRdb ran MiXCR on the 5' RACE reads and lists one entry per CDR3 protein. The table includes about 320,000 distinct CDR3 sequences, roughly an eighth detected once. Germline V gene data show CDR1 as MGHRA and CDR2 as YSYEKL. This CDR3 is built from 13 residues. Trimming took 3 bases from V and 6 from J, leaving 12 bases between them. Specimen: PBMCs or a T cell subset sorted from them (not recorded which). The chain employs TRBV4-1 and TRBJ2-7, with D unclear. The TCR was taken from a man younger than 35 who had mild COVID-19 (a few samples of this study predate the infection). Cell type and time point are not known. The CDR3 loop reads CASSHHALPEQYF. As DNA, the CDR3 is TGCGCCAGCAGCCACCACGCACTCCCCGAGCAGTACTTC.